The clone carrying this T cell receptor beta chain was seen many times. The antigen is undetermined. This sample was included in a study of T cells in Graves' hyperthyroidism and ophthalmopathy. Broader study findings: In validation, the model predicted ophthalmopathy. These predictions came a median roughly six months before onset. Blood shared most expanded thyroid clonotypes above 0.001.

Amplified TCR beta CDR3 regions derived from RNA transcripts. First-round RT-PCR with HTBI primers amplified the TCR CDR3 region. TCRdb itself ran the multiplex PCR reads through MiXCR, one entry per CDR3 protein. The repertoire holds under 450,000 distinct CDR3 sequences, less than 20% seen once, with over 12% in the top ten. Germline V CDR1 and CDR2: MDHEN, SYDVKM. V shed 6 bases, J shed 1 base, and the junction held 10 bases outside the gene matches. This CDR3 has 19 amino acids. This sequence joins TRBV28 and TRBJ2-1; 15 bases map to TRBD2. This receptor was taken from a woman aged 18 to 35 with Graves' hyperthyroidism. Sequencing was done on a sample of blood. Written as DNA, the CDR3 is TGTGCCAGCAGCTACCACCCCGGGACTAGCGGGAGGTCCTACAATGAGCAGTTCTTC. It yields the protein CASSYHPGTSGRSYNEQFF.